The 18 T cell receptor beta chains below all came from one sample that was sequenced in a study of blood T cells in healthy people across ages (dated by TCRdb to about 2015). Library generation was performed with 5' RACE. The sequencer was an Illumina HiSeq 2500. A second PCR of 7 to 11 cycles was performed with a sample-barcoded 5' primer and a J-beta primer mix. Using fastp trimming at Q25 and MiXCR clonotype assembly, TCRdb reanalyzed the public sequencing data and kept in-frame beta chains. Rows with one shared CDR3 protein collapse into an entry with the most common genes and DNA. The sample table contains around 870,000 distinct CDR3 sequences; only one count was recorded for around 30% of them. Roughly 17% of the sample belongs to the ten largest clones. Sequencing was done on a sample of blood. The receptors derive from a woman older than 75 in good health.

This clonotype has ten or more counts. This chain joins TRBV5-6 and TRBJ2-3; no firm D call. Germline CDR1 is SGHDT and CDR2 is YYEEEE. Trimming took 3 bases from V and 2 from J, leaving 7 bases between them. The CDR3 has 13 amino acids. The DNA for the CDR3 is TGTGCCAGCAGCTCTGCGAACACAGATACGCAGTATTTT. This gives the protein CASSSANTDTQYF.

The rearrangement links TRBV3-1 to TRBJ2-1; 8 bases agree with TRBD2. V trimming: 4 bases; J trimming: 14 bases; junction bases outside the gene matches: 19. Germline V gene sequence: CDR1 LGHDT, CDR2 YNNKEL (reference sequence). The CDR3 covers 16 residues. CDR3 sequence: CASSLLAGLTYNGEFF. CDR3 coding DNA: TGTGCCAGCAGCCTGTTAGCGGGGCTGACCTACAATGGGGAGTTCTTC.

As to this clonotype: This may arise from a read error, as a much more abundant clone is one base away. V gene TRBV4-3 combines with J gene TRBJ2-7; D is possibly TRBD1 (5 bases). With the DNA end fitting TRBJ2-5 better, the J assignment may be wrong. Germline loops: CDR1 LGHNA, CDR2 YSLEER. The CDR3 is made up of 15 amino acids. The CDR3 region has the DNA TGCGCCGGCAGCCAAGATTTGACAGTGAAAGAGACCCAGTACTTC. Translation: CAGSQDLTVKETQYF.

This clonotype was seen only once. V usage is TRBV20-1 and J usage is TRBJ2-6; D is undetermined. Germline assignment: CDR1 DFQATT and CDR2 SNEGSKA (reference sequence). The CDR3 is 15 residues long. V was cut by 0 bases and J by 0 bases, with 6 bases left in between. As DNA, the CDR3 is TGCAGTGCTAGAGATCAAAGCTCTGGGGCCAACGTCCTGACTTTC. As protein: CSARDQSSGANVLTF.

Concerning this clonotype itself: A much larger clonotype is one base distant, so this may be a read error. This chain links TRBV20-1 with TRBJ2-1; 7 bases match TRBD2. The J call is doubtful: the DNA matches TRBJ2-7 better. Germline-derived CDR1 and CDR2 are DFQATT and SNEGSKA (reference sequence). The CDR3 is made up of 15 amino acids. The DNA of the CDR3 is TGCAGTGCTAGAAGGTGGGAGGGCGTCTACAATGAGCAGTACTTC. Translated: CSARRWEGVYNEQYF.

This clonotype has only a few counts. The chain combines TRBV3-1 with TRBJ2-3; D not resolved. Per germline, CDR1 LGHDT and CDR2 YNNKEL (reference sequence). CDR3 length equals 17 residues. V was shortened by 0 bases and J by 0 bases, with 13 bases between the two germline ends. As DNA, the CDR3 is TGTGCCAGCAGCCAAGAGTTTGCGTGGTCTAGCACAGATACGCAGTATTTT. Its translation is CASSQEFAWSSTDTQYF.

This clonotype was seen ten or more times. This chain connects TRBV20-1 to TRBJ1-4; no definite D call. Trimming left V 5 bases short and J 8 bases short, with 15 bases between. CDR3 length equals 13 residues. Germline CDR1 DFQATT, CDR2 SNEGSKA (reference sequence). The CDR3 loop is CSALDRSVEKLFF. In DNA, the CDR3 is TGCAGTGCTCTCGACCGGTCCGTCGAAAAACTGTTTTTT.

This clonotype was observed once. The DNA of the CDR3 is TGTGCCATTGGGACTAGCGCTGTCAATGAGCAGTTCTTC. Amino acid sequence: CAIGTSAVNEQFF. The chain couples TRBV10-3 to TRBJ2-1; TRBD2 agrees at 10 bases. Per germline, CDR1 ENHRY and CDR2 SYGVKD. J lost 6 bases, V lost 9 bases, and 5 bases had no gene match. The CDR3 has 13 residues.

This clonotype was counted a few times. This rearrangement joins TRBV28 to TRBJ2-7; D not certain. V lost 9 bases and J 4 bases, leaving 10 bases between the germline ends. Germline CDR1 MDHEN, CDR2 SYDVKM. The CDR3 is 11 residues long. CDR3 nucleotide sequence: TGTGCCAGTACCCAGGATTACGAGCAGTACTTC. Its protein is CASTQDYEQYF.

V gene TRBV6-2 or TRBV6-3 combines with J gene TRBJ1-5; the match to TRBD1 covers 8 bases. The ends lost 8 bases at V and 7 bases at J; junction bases unmatched: 13. The CDR3 covers 15 residues. Germline CDR1 and CDR2: MNHEY and SVGEGT. CDR3 amino acids: CASRAYLQGGQPQHF. In nucleotides, the CDR3 is TGTGCCAGCCGCGCTTACCTACAGGGGGGCCAGCCCCAGCATTTT.

Concerning this clonotype itself: The junction departs from the called germline gene at one end, perhaps through a read error. The rearrangement links TRBV2 to TRBJ2-1; 8 bases fit TRBD1. Germline V gene data show CDR1 as SNHLY and CDR2 as FYNNEI. The CDR3 contains 16 residues. The chain's CDR3 is CASSVRTGRHKNGQFF. The CDR3 DNA reads as TGTGCCAGCAGTGTGAGGACAGGGAGGCACAAAAATGGGCAGTTCTTC.

Points on this clonotype: A read error may be the cause here, since a much bigger clone is one base away. The chain couples TRBV5-4 to TRBJ2-6, with D perhaps matching TRBD1 (5 bases). Germline CDR1 reads SGHNT; CDR2 reads YYREEE (reference sequence). CDR3 length equals 18 residues. The CDR3 loop is CASTDDTGWFTGANVLAF. CDR3 sequence (DNA): TGTGCCAGCACCGATGACACCGGATGGTTCACTGGGGCCAACGTCCTGGCTTTC. The whole variable domain, filled in from reference TRBV5-4 and TRBJ2-6, reads ETGVTQSPTHLIKTRGQQVTLRCSSQSGHNTVSWYQQALGQGPQFIFQYYREEENGRGNFPPRFSGLQFPNYSSELNVNALELDDSALYLCASTDDTGWFTGANVLAFGAGSRLTVL.

The chain combines TRBV11-1 with TRBJ2-7, with a possible D match to TRBD1 (5 bases). The CDR3 is 14 residues long. The germline V gene encodes CDR1 SGHAT and CDR2 FQDESV (reference sequence). V was clipped by 5 bases and J by 3 bases, with 14 bases between them. The CDR3 region has the DNA TGTGCCAGCAGCCCCGTCGGACAACTCTACGAGCAGTACTTC. Translating gives CASSPVGQLYEQYF.

This clonotype was seen once. Since a much larger clone is just one base distant, this may be a read error. CDR3 in amino acids: CAGSNPRGEGSNYGYTF. The DNA for the CDR3 is TGTGCCGGCAGCAACCCTCGGGGGGAAGGATCGAACTATGGCTACACCTTC. The rearrangement links TRBV7-2 to TRBJ1-2; TRBD1 is a possible D gene (5 bases). Germline assignment: CDR1 SGHTA and CDR2 FQGNSA. The CDR3 spans 17 residues.

This chain connects TRBV20-1 to TRBJ2-2; 9 nucleotides agree with TRBD1. Germline-derived CDR1 and CDR2 are DFQATT and SNEGSKA (reference sequence). There are 15 residues in the CDR3. Germline trimming cut 1 base from V and 3 bases from J; bases unmatched to any gene: 3. CDR3 DNA: TGCAGTGCTAGAGTCGGGACAGGGTACACCGGGGAGCTGTTTTTT. This encodes CSARVGTGYTGELFF.

V usage is TRBV6-2 or TRBV6-3 and J usage is TRBJ2-3; D possibly corresponds to TRBD2 (7 bases). Trimming pared 6 bases from V and 2 bases from J, leaving 24 bases between. The CDR3 length is 18 residues. The germline V gene encodes CDR1 MNHEY and CDR2 SVGEGT. The CDR3 sequence is CASRKGGGAVPITDTQYF. The CDR3 nucleotides are TGTGCCAGCAGGAAAGGGGGGGGGGCTGTGCCGATCACAGATACGCAGTATTTT.

Ten or more counts support this clonotype. The chain links TRBV24-1 to TRBJ2-3, with unresolved D. The germline gives CDR1 KGHDR, CDR2 SFDVKD. Trimming removed 2 bases at V and 4 bases at J, with 3 bases between. This CDR3 comprises 12 residues. The DNA for the CDR3 is TGTGCCACCAGTGATTATTCAGATACGCAGTATTTT. It is translated as CATSDYSDTQYF.

This clonotype occurred many times. J is TRBJ2-7 and V is TRBV29-1, with 9 nucleotides matching TRBD1. The CDR3 sequence is 13 residues long. V dropped 6 bases and J dropped 4; count of bases not matched to a gene: 7. CDR1 and CDR2 from the germline V gene are SQVTM and ANQGSEA. The CDR3 region has the DNA TGCAGCGTGGCCGGGACAGGGAGGTACGAGCAGTACTTC. Translating gives CSVAGTGRYEQYF.